A selection of T cell receptor beta chains follows, all from one sample in a study of cytomegalovirus exposure and HLA in healthy donors. Assay: immunoSEQ multiplex PCR; the TCRdb copy retains only in-frame clones and omits some. The sample gives about 140,000 clones, 77% of which show up once; under 2% is in the top ten. The sequenced material came from PBMCs. These receptors were taken from a female donor in good health and CMV-seronegative. Both conserved end residues are part of each CDR3. A D gene is named only where the DNA matches it firmly. A clone size is listed for some rows: how often the clone was seen (once, few, many), or a class if it is expanded.

D gene,V gene,CDR3 length,J gene,clone size,CDR3 protein,CDR3 DNA
-,TRBV9,13,TRBJ1-2,-,CASSVGAGNGYTF,TGTGCCAGCAGCGTAGGGGCCGGGAATGGCTACACCTTC
TRBD1,TRBV28,14,TRBJ1-2,-,CASSQWGDRGGYTF,TGTGCCAGCAGTCAATGGGGGGACAGGGGTGGCTACACCTTC
TRBD1,TRBV6-5,14,TRBJ1-6,-,CASSQSTGASPLHF,TGTGCCAGCAGTCAAAGTACAGGGGCATCACCCCTCCACTTT
TRBD1,TRBV9,16,TRBJ2-7,-,CASSAGQGGASYEQYF,TGTGCCAGCAGCGCGGGACAGGGAGGGGCCTCCTACGAGCAGTACTTC
-,TRBV7-9,15,TRBJ1-4,few,CASSPAGFSNEKLFF,TGTGCCAGCAGCCCTGCAGGGTTCTCTAATGAAAAACTGTTTTTT
TRBD1,TRBV9,15,TRBJ1-1,few,CASSALGQVNTEAFF,TGTGCCAGCAGCGCTTTGGGACAGGTGAACACTGAAGCTTTCTTT
-,TRBV19,15,TRBJ1-2,-,CASSIDRGGNYGYTF,TGTGCCAGTAGTATAGATCGCGGAGGGAACTATGGCTACACCTTC
TRBD2,TRBV7-9,18,TRBJ2-1,-,CASSLTTRRLAGGNEQFF,TGTGCCAGCAGCTTAACTACCCGGAGACTAGCGGGAGGCAATGAGCAGTTCTTC
TRBD1,TRBV11-3,15,TRBJ1-2,-,CASSEGTGGLGGYTF,TGTGCCAGCAGCGAGGGGACAGGCGGTTTAGGGGGCTACACCTTC
-,TRBV2,14,TRBJ1-1,-,CASSEGQSNTEAFF,TGTGCCAGCAGTGAAGGACAGTCGAACACTGAAGCTTTCTTT
-,TRBV2,10,TRBJ2-7,-,CATEKNEQYF,TGTGCCACCGAGAAGAACGAGCAGTACTTC
-,TRBV21-1,16,TRBJ2-1,few,CASSTRKAEPYNEQFF,TGTGCCAGCAGCACTCGAAAAGCGGAACCCTACAATGAGCAGTTCTTC
TRBD1,TRBV19,14,TRBJ1-2,-,CASSQKDRGAGYTF,TGTGCCAGTAGCCAAAAGGACAGGGGAGCTGGCTACACCTTC
-,TRBV28,18,TRBJ1-1,-,CASSLKARAGLRHTEAFF,TGTGCCAGCAGTTTAAAGGCCCGGGCAGGGCTAAGGCACACTGAAGCTTTCTTT
-,TRBV27,15,TRBJ1-2,-,CASSLSKDSTRGYTF,TGTGCCAGCAGTTTATCGAAGGACTCAACGCGTGGCTACACCTTC
-,TRBV27,14,TRBJ2-7,-,CASSLVGGSYEQYF,TGTGCCAGCAGTTTAGTGGGAGGCTCCTACGAGCAGTACTTC
-,TRBV7-9,14,TRBJ1-2,-,CASSLSRTVCGYTF,TGTGCCAGCAGCTTAAGCCGAACAGTATGCGGCTACACCTTC
-,TRBV11-2,13,TRBJ1-3,few,CASSGLAGNTIYF,TGTGCCAGCAGTGGACTTGCTGGAAACACCATATATTTT
-,TRBV21-1,19,TRBJ1-6,-,CASSKPRGGVGSYNSPLHF,TGTGCCAGCAGCAAACCCCGGGGGGGAGTGGGCTCCTATAATTCACCCCTCCACTTT
-,TRBV28,14,TRBJ1-2,few,CASSSTNPPYGYTF,TGTGCCAGCAGTTCGACAAATCCTCCTTATGGCTACACCTTC
-,TRBV19,13,TRBJ2-3,-,CASRSGLTDTQYF,TGTGCCAGTAGGAGCGGGTTAACAGATACGCAGTATTTT
TRBD2,TRBV5-1,14,TRBJ2-3,-,CASSPGLALDTQYF,TGCGCCAGCAGCCCGGGACTAGCCTTGGATACGCAGTATTTT
TRBD2,TRBV27,13,TRBJ2-1,-,CASGGREYNEQFF,TGTGCCAGCGGAGGGAGGGAATACAATGAGCAGTTCTTC
TRBD1,TRBV6-5,16,TRBJ1-3,once,CASRWGEGAAGNTIYF,TGTGCCAGCCGTTGGGGAGAGGGGGCGGCTGGAAACACCATATATTTT
TRBD1,TRBV13,12,TRBJ1-2,-,CATSLGTVGYTF,TGTGCCACCAGCTTAGGGACAGTTGGCTACACCTTC
-,TRBV5-5,15,TRBJ1-6,-,CASSRDYNYNSPLHF,TGTGCCAGCAGCCGCGACTACAACTATAATTCACCCCTCCACTTT
TRBD2,TRBV4-2,20,TRBJ2-1,-,CASSHTPGLAEKSSYNEQFF,TGTGCCAGCAGCCACACCCCGGGACTAGCAGAAAAAAGCTCCTACAATGAGCAGTTCTTC
-,TRBV9,14,TRBJ1-4,once,CASSVQGNNEKLFF,TGTGCCAGCAGCGTACAGGGTAATAATGAAAAACTGTTTTTT
-,TRBV19,15,TRBJ2-6,-,CASSILSDRANVLTF,TGTGCCAGTAGTATCCTCTCGGACAGGGCCAACGTCCTGACTTTC
TRBD2,TRBV2,17,TRBJ2-7,-,CASSEALWTSGNYEQYF,TGTGCCAGCAGTGAAGCGCTTTGGACTAGCGGGAACTACGAGCAGTACTTC
-,TRBV5-8,16,TRBJ2-3,-,CASSLPGTGSSDTQYF,TGTGCCAGCAGCCTCCCTGGTACCGGGTCATCAGATACGCAGTATTTT
TRBD1,TRBV5-5,16,TRBJ1-3,few,CASSREGQEQGNTIYF,TGTGCCAGCAGCCGGGAAGGACAGGAGCAAGGAAACACCATATATTTT
-,TRBV28,17,TRBJ1-5,-,CASSTPTARFGNQPQHF,TGTGCCAGCAGTACACCGACAGCGCGCTTTGGCAATCAGCCCCAGCATTTT
-,TRBV2,14,TRBJ2-7,-,CASSHLVGGYEQYF,TGTGCCAGCAGTCATTTAGTAGGGGGCTACGAGCAGTACTTC
-,TRBV5-1,14,TRBJ1-1,few,CASSLSSAGSEAFF,TGCGCCAGCAGCTTGAGTTCGGCGGGGAGTGAAGCTTTCTTT
TRBD2,TRBV6-4,15,TRBJ2-1,-,CASSQAAGAGNEQFF,TGTGCCAGCAGCCAAGCAGCGGGGGCGGGTAATGAGCAGTTCTTC
-,TRBV4-1,17,TRBJ1-2,-,CASSLRLLKDSGTGYTF,TGCGCCAGCAGCCTAAGGCTCCTCAAGGACAGCGGCACTGGCTACACCTTC
-,TRBV30,15,TRBJ2-3,once,CAWSVLGGGKDTQYF,TGTGCCTGGAGTGTACTAGGGGGTGGGAAGGATACGCAGTATTTT
TRBD1,TRBV19,14,TRBJ2-5,-,CASGTGFLQETQYF,TGTGCCAGTGGGACAGGGTTTCTGCAAGAGACCCAGTACTTC
-,TRBV27,15,TRBJ1-1,once,CASSLAAEMNTEAFF,TGTGCCAGCAGTTTAGCGGCAGAGATGAACACTGAAGCTTTCTTT
TRBD1,TRBV7-6,16,TRBJ2-3,-,CASSTGQGFGTDTQYF,TGTGCCAGCAGCACCGGACAGGGCTTTGGGACAGATACGCAGTATTTT
TRBD1,TRBV5-4,14,TRBJ1-1,-,CASSRGTGDTEAFF,TGTGCCAGCAGCAGAGGGACAGGAGACACTGAAGCTTTCTTT
-,TRBV2,13,TRBJ1-1,few,CASRLTQATEAFF,TGTGCCAGCAGGCTGACGCAGGCCACTGAAGCTTTCTTT
TRBD1,TRBV18,15,TRBJ2-7,few,CASSPVGTGRDEQYF,TGTGCCAGCTCACCCGTCGGGACAGGGAGGGACGAGCAGTACTTC
TRBD2,TRBV27,14,TRBJ2-7,-,CASSPRLAPYEQYF,TGTGCCAGCAGTCCTAGACTAGCGCCCTACGAGCAGTACTTC
-,TRBV12-5,13,TRBJ2-1,-,CASGLAGRDEQFF,TGTGCTAGTGGTTTGGCCGGCCGGGATGAGCAGTTCTTC
-,TRBV5-1,13,TRBJ1-1,-,CASSPGLNTEAFF,TGCGCCAGCAGCCCAGGACTTAACACTGAAGCTTTCTTT
TRBD1,TRBV6-6,14,TRBJ1-2,-,CASSPEGQGYGYTF,TGTGCCAGCAGCCCGGAGGGACAGGGGTATGGCTACACCTTC
TRBD2,TRBV7-9,16,TRBJ2-7,-,CASSLTPGLKAGEQYF,TGTGCCAGCAGCCTAACACCGGGACTAAAGGCGGGCGAGCAGTACTTC
-,TRBV6-1,13,TRBJ2-1,-,CASRDTTYNEQFF,TGTGCCAGCCGAGACACAACATACAATGAGCAGTTCTTC